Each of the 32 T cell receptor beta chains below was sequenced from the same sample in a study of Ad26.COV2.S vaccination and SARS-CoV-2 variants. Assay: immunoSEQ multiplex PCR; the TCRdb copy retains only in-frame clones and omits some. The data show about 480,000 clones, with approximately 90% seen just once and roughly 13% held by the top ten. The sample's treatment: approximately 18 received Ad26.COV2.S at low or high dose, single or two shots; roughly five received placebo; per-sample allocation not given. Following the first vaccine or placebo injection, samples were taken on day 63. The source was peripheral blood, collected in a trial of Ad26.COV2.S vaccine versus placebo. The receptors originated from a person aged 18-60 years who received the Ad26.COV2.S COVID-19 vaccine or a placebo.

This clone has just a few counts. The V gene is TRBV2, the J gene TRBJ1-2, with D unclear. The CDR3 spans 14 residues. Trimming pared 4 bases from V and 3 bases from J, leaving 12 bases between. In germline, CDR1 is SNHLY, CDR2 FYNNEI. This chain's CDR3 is CASSVPVTDYGYTF. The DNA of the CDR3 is TGTGCCAGCAGTGTGCCGGTGACCGACTATGGCTACACCTTC.

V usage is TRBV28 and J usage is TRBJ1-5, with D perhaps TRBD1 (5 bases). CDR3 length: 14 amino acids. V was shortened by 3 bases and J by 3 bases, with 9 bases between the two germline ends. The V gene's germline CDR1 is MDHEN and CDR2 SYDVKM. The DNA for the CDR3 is TGTGCCAGCAGTTTCGCAGGGTACAATCAGCCCCAGCATTTT. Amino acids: CASSFAGYNQPQHF.

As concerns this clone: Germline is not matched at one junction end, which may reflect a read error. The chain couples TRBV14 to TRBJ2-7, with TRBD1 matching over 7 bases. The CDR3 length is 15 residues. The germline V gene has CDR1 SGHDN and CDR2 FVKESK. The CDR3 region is CASSKDGTADYEQYF. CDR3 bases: TGTGCCAGCAGCAAAGACGGGACAGCGGACTACGAGCAGTACTTC.

The CDR3 DNA is TGCAGCGTTGAAGGCAAACGGAGCTACAATGAGCAGTTCTTC. Its protein is CSVEGKRSYNEQFF. This chain uses TRBV29-1 with TRBJ2-1; no reliable D call. The ends were cut back, 1 base at V and 3 bases at J, with 10 bases in the middle. Germline CDR1 is SQVTM and CDR2 is ANQGSEA. The CDR3 covers 14 residues.

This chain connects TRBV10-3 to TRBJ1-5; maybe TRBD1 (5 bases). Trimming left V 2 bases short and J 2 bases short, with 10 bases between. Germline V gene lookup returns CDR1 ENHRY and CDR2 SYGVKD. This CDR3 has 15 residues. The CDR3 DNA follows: TGTGCCATCAGTGAGGGGGGTCCGGGCAATCAGCCCCAGCATTTT. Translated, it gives CAISEGGPGNQPQHF.

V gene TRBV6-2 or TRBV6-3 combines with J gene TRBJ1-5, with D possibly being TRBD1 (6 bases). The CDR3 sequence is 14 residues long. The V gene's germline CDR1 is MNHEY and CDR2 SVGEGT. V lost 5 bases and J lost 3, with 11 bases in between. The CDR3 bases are TGTGCCAGCAGTCCAAGACAGGCCAATCAGCCCCAGCATTTT. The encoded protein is CASSPRQANQPQHF.

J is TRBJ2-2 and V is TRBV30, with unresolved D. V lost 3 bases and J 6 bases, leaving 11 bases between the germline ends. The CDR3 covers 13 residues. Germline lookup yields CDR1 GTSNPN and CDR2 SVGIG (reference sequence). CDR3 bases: TGTGCCTGGAGCCCAAAATCGCCCGGGGAGCTGTTTTTT. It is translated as CAWSPKSPGELFF.

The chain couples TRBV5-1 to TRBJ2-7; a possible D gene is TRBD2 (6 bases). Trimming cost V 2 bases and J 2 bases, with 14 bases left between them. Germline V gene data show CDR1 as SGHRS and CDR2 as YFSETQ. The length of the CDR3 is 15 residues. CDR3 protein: CASSLGPPGAYEQYF. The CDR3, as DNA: TGCGCCAGCAGCTTAGGGCCCCCGGGGGCCTACGAGCAGTACTTC.

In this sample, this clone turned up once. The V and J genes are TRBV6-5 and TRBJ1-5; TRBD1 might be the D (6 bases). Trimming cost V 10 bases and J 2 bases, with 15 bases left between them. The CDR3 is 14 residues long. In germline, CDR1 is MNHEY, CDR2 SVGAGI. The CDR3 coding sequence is TGTGCCACGGCTCCGGGGGGCCGCAATCAGCCCCAGCATTTT. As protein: CATAPGGRNQPQHF.

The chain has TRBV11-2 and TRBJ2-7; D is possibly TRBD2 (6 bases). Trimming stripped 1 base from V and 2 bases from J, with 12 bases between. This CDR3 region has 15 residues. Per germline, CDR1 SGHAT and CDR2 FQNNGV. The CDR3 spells CASSLGAGPTYEQYF. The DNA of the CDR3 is TGTGCCAGCAGCTTAGGCGCGGGGCCCACCTACGAGCAGTACTTC.

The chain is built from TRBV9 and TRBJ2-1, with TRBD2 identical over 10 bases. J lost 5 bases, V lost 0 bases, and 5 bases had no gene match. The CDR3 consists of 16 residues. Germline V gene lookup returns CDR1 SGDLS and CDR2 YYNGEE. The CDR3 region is CASSVGPAGGDNEQFF. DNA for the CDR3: TGTGCCAGCAGCGTAGGCCCAGCGGGAGGGGACAATGAGCAGTTCTTC.

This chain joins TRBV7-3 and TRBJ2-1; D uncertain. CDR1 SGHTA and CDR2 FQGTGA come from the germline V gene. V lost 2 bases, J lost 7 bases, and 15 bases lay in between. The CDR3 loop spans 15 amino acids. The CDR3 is CASSLDGVVGNEQFF. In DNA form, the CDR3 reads TGTGCCAGCAGCTTAGATGGGGTTGTGGGGAATGAGCAGTTCTTC.

In DNA form, the CDR3 reads TGCGCCAGCAGTGAGTCCTCCGGACTAGCGGGATACAATGAGCAGTTCTTC. Its protein product is CASSESSGLAGYNEQFF. The chain recombines TRBV10-2 with TRBJ2-1; TRBD2 matches 12 bases. The ends lost 0 bases at V and 4 bases at J; junction bases unmatched: 4. CDR1 and CDR2 from the germline V gene are WSHSY and SAAADI. The CDR3 runs 17 residues.

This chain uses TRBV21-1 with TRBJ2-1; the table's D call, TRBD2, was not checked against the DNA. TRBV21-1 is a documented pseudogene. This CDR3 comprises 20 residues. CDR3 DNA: TGTGCCAGCAGCCCCCTAAGTGGCAGCGGGAGGGCCCCATCAGGAAATGAGCAGTTCTTC. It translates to CASSPLSGSGRAPSGNEQFF.

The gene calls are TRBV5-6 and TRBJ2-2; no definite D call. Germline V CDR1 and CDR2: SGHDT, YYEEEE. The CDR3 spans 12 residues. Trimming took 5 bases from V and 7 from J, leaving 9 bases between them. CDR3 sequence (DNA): TGTGCCAGCAGTTTAGATTACGGGGAGCTGTTTTTT. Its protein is CASSLDYGELFF.

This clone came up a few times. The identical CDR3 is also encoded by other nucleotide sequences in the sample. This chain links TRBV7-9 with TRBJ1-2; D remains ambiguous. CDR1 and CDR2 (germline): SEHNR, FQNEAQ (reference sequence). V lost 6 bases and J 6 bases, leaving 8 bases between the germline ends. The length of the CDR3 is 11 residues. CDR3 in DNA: TGTGCCAGCAGTTTCTCGGATGGCTACACCTTC. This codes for CASSFSDGYTF.

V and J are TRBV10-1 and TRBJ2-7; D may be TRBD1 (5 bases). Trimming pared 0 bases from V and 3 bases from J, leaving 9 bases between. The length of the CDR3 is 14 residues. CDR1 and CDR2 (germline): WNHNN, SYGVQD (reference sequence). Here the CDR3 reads CASSESDRNYEQYF. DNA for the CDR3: TGCGCCAGCAGTGAGTCTGACAGAAACTACGAGCAGTACTTC.

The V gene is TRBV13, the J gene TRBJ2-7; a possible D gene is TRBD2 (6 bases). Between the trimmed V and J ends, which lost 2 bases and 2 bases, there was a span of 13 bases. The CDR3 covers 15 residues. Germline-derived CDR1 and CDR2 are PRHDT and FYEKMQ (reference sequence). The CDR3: CASSLRPSVPYEQYF. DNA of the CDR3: TGTGCCAGCAGCTTACGGCCTAGCGTTCCCTACGAGCAGTACTTC.

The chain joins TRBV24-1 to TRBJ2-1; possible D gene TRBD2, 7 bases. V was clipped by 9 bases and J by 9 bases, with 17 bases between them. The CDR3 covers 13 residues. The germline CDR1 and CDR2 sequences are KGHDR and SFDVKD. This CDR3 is CATLGAGAREQFF. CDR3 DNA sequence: TGTGCCACCTTGGGGGCGGGAGCTCGTGAGCAGTTCTTC.

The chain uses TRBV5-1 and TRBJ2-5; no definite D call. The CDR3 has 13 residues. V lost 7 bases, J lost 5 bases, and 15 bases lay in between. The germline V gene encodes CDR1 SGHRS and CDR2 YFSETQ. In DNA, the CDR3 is TGCGCCAGCCATAGAGACGTATGGGAGACCCAGTACTTC. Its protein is CASHRDVWETQYF.

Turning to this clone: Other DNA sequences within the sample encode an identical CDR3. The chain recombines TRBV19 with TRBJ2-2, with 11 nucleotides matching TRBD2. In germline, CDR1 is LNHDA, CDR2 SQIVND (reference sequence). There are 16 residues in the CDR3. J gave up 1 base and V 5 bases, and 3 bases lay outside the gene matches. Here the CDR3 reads CASSLGTSGNTGELFF. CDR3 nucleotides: TGTGCCAGTAGTTTGGGGACTAGCGGGAACACCGGGGAGCTGTTTTTT.

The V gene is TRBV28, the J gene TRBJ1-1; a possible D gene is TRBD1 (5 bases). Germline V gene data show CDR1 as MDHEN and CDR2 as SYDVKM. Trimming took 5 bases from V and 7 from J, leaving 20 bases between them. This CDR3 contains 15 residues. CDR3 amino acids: CASSVGRGGADEAFF. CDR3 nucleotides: TGTGCCAGCAGTGTAGGCCGGGGGGGAGCGGATGAAGCTTTCTTT.

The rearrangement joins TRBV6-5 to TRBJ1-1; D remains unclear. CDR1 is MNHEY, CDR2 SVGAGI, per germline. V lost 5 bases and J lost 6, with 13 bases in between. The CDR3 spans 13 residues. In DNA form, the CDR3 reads TGTGCCAGCAGTCCGGAGTACAGATCTGAAGCTTTCTTT. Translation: CASSPEYRSEAFF.

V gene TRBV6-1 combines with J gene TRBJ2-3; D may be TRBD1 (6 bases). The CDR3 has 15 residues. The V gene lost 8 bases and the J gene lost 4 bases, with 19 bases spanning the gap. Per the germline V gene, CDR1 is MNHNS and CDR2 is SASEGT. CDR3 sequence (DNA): TGTGCCAGCGGGCCAGGGGATCGGTTCGCAGATACGCAGTATTTT. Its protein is CASGPGDRFADTQYF.

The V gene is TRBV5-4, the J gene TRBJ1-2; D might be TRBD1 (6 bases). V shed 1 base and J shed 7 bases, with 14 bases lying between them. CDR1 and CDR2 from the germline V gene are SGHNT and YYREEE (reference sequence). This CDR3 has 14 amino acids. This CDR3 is CASSLLGRGGGYTF. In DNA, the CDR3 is TGTGCCAGCAGCTTGCTGGGCAGGGGAGGTGGCTACACCTTC. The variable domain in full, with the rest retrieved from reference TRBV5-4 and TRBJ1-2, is ETGVTQSPTHLIKTRGQQVTLRCSSQSGHNTVSWYQQALGQGPQFIFQYYREEENGRGNFPPRFSGLQFPNYSSELNVNALELDDSALYLCASSLLGRGGGYTFGSGTRLTVV.

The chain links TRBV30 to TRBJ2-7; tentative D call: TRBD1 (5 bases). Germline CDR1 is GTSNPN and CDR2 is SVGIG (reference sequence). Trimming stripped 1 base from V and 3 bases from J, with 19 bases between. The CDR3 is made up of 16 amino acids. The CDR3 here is CAWSDTFDRFRYEQYF. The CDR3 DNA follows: TGTGCCTGGAGTGACACGTTTGACAGATTCCGCTACGAGCAGTACTTC.

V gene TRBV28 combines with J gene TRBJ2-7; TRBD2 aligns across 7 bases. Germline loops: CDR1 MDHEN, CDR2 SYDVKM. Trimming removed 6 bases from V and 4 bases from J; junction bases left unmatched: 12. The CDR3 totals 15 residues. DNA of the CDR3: TGTGCCAGCAGCTCCCGCGGGGGACTCTCGTACGAGCAGTACTTC. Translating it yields CASSSRGGLSYEQYF.

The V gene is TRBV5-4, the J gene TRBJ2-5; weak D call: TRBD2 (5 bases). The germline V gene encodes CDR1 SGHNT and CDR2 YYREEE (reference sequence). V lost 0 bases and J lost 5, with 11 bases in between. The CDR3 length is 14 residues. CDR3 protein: CASSLGGNYETQYF. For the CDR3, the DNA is TGTGCCAGCAGCTTGGGAGGGAATTACGAGACCCAGTACTTC.

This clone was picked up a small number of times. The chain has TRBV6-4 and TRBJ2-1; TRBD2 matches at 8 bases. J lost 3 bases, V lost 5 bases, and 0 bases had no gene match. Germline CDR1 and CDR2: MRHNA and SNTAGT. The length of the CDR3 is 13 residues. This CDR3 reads CASSSGSYNEQFF. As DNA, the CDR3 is TGTGCCAGCAGTAGCGGGAGCTACAATGAGCAGTTCTTC.

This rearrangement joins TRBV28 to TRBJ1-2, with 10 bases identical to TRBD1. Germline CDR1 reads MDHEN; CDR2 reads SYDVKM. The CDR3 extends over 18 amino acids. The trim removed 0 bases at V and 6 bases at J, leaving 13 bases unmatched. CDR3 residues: CASSLWGDRGPTRDGYTF. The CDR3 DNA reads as TGTGCCAGCAGTTTATGGGGGGACAGGGGCCCAACTAGGGATGGCTACACCTTC.

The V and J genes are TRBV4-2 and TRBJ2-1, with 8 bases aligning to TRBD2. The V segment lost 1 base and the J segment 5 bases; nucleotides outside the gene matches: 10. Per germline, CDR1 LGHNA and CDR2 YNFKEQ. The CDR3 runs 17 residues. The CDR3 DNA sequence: TGTGCCAGCAGCCAAGTACCACTAGCGGCCTTAAACAATGAGCAGTTCTTC. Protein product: CASSQVPLAALNNEQFF.

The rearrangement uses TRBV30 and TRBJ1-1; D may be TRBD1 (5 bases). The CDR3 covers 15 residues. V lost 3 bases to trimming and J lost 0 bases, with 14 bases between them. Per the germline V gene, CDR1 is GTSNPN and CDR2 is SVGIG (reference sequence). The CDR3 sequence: CAWRLPTAMNTEAFF. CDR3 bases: TGTGCCTGGAGACTCCCGACAGCTATGAACACTGAAGCTTTCTTT. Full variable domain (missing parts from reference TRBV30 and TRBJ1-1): SQTIHQWPATLVQPVGSPLSLECTVEGTSNPNLYWYRQAAGRGLQLLFYSVGIGQISSEVPQNLSASRPQDRQFILSSKKLLLSDSGFYLCAWRLPTAMNTEAFFGQGTRLTVV.